A single sample gave rise to the 26 T cell receptor beta chains below, sequenced in a study of T cell repertoires in cytomegalovirus infection. In TCRdb, the reads were re-called with MiXCR into one record per CDR3 protein. The table records 130,000 or so distinct CDR3 sequences, 5.5% to 8% of them present only once. Sequencing input: PBMCs. The origin of the receptors is a human donor in good health (CMV status not recorded). Some clones in this sample may be carry-over from other donors' samples.

This clonotype was picked up many times. The V call is TRBV7-2, the J call TRBJ2-4; 7 nucleotides match TRBD1. The CDR3 is 15 amino acids. Losses at the gene ends were 1 base for V and 2 bases for J; bases not matched to a gene: 2. Germline V gives CDR1 SGHTA, CDR2 FQGNSA. The CDR3 nucleotides are TGTGCCAGCAGCTTAGGGGGACAGCCCAAAAACATTCAGTACTTC. It encodes CASSLGGQPKNIQYF.

This clonotype occurred a few times. The chain uses TRBV11-2 and TRBJ1-2; D not resolved. The CDR3 totals 15 residues. The germline CDR1 and CDR2 sequences are SGHAT and FQNNGV. The V end was cut by 1 base, the J end by 4 bases, with 13 bases between. CDR3 region: CASSLAGRTSYGYTF. The CDR3 DNA reads as TGTGCCAGCAGCTTAGCTGGCAGGACTTCCTATGGCTACACCTTC.

This chain links TRBV6-8 with TRBJ2-7; D perhaps matches TRBD2 (6 bases). Germline CDR1 and CDR2: MNHGY and SAAAGT. The CDR3 totals 11 residues. The V and J ends lost 6 bases and 5 bases respectively, with 8 bases between them. DNA for the CDR3: TGTGCCAGCAGATCTAGCGACGAGCAGTACTTC. Protein: CASRSSDEQYF.

This clonotype has just a few counts. The chain combines TRBV4-1 with TRBJ1-5, with D perhaps TRBD1 (5 bases). V was pared by 4 bases and J by 0 bases, with 10 bases between. Germline loops: CDR1 MGHRA, CDR2 YSYEKL. The CDR3 is 15 residues long. CDR3 nucleotide sequence: TGCGCCAGCAGCCTGGGGGAATATAGCAATCAGCCCCAGCATTTT. Protein product: CASSLGEYSNQPQHF.

The genes are TRBV29-1 and TRBJ1-2; the D is unclear. Trimming took 4 bases from V and 3 from J, leaving 6 bases between them. CDR1 SQVTM and CDR2 ANQGSEA come from the germline V gene. This CDR3 spans 11 amino acids. CDR3 in amino acids: CSVVGDYGYTF. In DNA, the CDR3 is TGCAGCGTTGTGGGAGACTATGGCTACACCTTC.

The chain joins TRBV7-9 to TRBJ2-3; D perhaps matches TRBD2 (6 bases). Germline V gene data show CDR1 as SEHNR and CDR2 as FQNEAQ (reference sequence). The CDR3 has 14 residues. V lost 6 bases, J lost 4 bases, and 14 bases lay in between. CDR3 sequence reads: CASRPSGRADTQYF. CDR3 nucleotide sequence: TGTGCCAGCAGACCCAGCGGGCGGGCAGATACGCAGTATTTT.

The genes are TRBV24-1 and TRBJ2-1; 7 bases line up with TRBD2. J lost 5 bases, V lost 6 bases, and 12 bases had no gene match. CDR1 KGHDR and CDR2 SFDVKD come from the germline V gene. The CDR3 spans 16 residues. In DNA, the CDR3 is TGTGCCACCAGTAAGGGATGGGGGACTACTAACAATGAGCAGTTCTTC. It yields the protein CATSKGWGTTNNEQFF.

This clonotype has only one observation. This rearrangement joins TRBV27 to TRBJ1-4; no definite D call. Trimming took 8 bases from V and 6 from J, leaving 10 bases between them. CDR1 is MNHEY, CDR2 SMNVEV, per germline (reference sequence). The CDR3 sequence is 12 residues long. CDR3 protein: CASGRAYEKLFF. Here the CDR3 DNA reads TGTGCCAGCGGACGAGCCTATGAAAAACTGTTTTTT.

With respect to this clonotype: A junction end diverges from the germline sequence, so it may reflect a read error. V is TRBV5-3 and J is TRBJ1-6; 9 positions match TRBD1. TRBV5-3 counts as an open reading frame of uncertain function. There are 19 residues in the CDR3. The chain's CDR3 is CASSLGTGTGSSYNSPFHF. The CDR3 nucleotides are TGTGCCAGCAGCTTGGGGACAGGGACGGGTAGCTCCTATAATTCACCCTTCCACTTT.

This clonotype was observed many times. This chain connects TRBV7-2 to TRBJ1-6, with TRBD1 as a possible D gene (6 bases). V lost 5 bases to trimming and J lost 7 bases, with 12 bases between them. The CDR3 has 14 amino acids. In germline, CDR1 is SGHTA, CDR2 FQGNSA. The DNA for the CDR3 is TGTGCCAGCAGCCGGACAGTAGGGAATTCACCCCTCCACTTT. Translating gives CASSRTVGNSPLHF. Full variable domain (rest looked up from reference TRBV7-2 and TRBJ1-6): GAGVSQSPSNKVTEKGKDVELRCDPISGHTALYWYRQSLGQGLEFLIYFQGNSAPDKSGLPSDRFSAERTGGSVSTLTIQRTQQEDSAVYLCASSRTVGNSPLHFGNGTRLTVT.

This clonotype showed up many times. The chain combines TRBV7-9 with TRBJ2-1; 9 nucleotides agree with TRBD2. This CDR3 contains 19 residues. CDR1 SEHNR and CDR2 FQNEAQ come from the germline V gene (reference sequence). V was pared by 5 bases and J by 0 bases, with 14 bases of the junction left unmatched. CDR3 residues: CASSPERGGGGGSYNEQFF. CDR3 bases: TGTGCCAGCAGCCCGGAAAGGGGCGGCGGGGGGGGCTCCTACAATGAGCAGTTCTTC.

This clonotype came up many times. The chain is built from TRBV19 and TRBJ1-6; unclear D gene. CDR3 length: 12 amino acids. Germline V lookup: CDR1 LNHDA, CDR2 SQIVND (reference sequence). V shed 5 bases and J shed 10 bases, with 9 bases lying between them. The CDR3 DNA is TGTGCCAGTAGTGGAAATTTGTCACCCCTCCACTTT. Amino acids: CASSGNLSPLHF.

This clonotype was seen repeatedly, ten times or more. V is TRBV28 and J is TRBJ1-4; D is uncertain. Germline-derived CDR1 and CDR2 are MDHEN and SYDVKM. The CDR3 runs to 16 residues. The V and J ends lost 2 bases and 4 bases respectively, with 14 bases between them. CDR3 sequence (DNA): TGTGCCAGCAGTTTAACAAGTGGCAGCCTTAATGAAAAACTGTTTTTT. This translates into CASSLTSGSLNEKLFF.

This clonotype showed up just a few times. The chain recombines TRBV12-3 or TRBV12-4 with TRBJ2-5, with 9 bases matching TRBD1. This CDR3 has 14 residues. The junction had 4 bases not matched to a gene; V was cut back by 6 bases and J by 2 bases. CDR3 DNA sequence: TGTGCCAGCAGCCGTGACAGGGGGCAAGAGACCCAGTACTTC. Its translation: CASSRDRGQETQYF.

This clonotype was picked up many times. The chain is built from TRBV11-2 and TRBJ2-5; possibly TRBD2 for D (7 bases). Germline V gene lookup returns CDR1 SGHAT and CDR2 FQNNGV. The CDR3 spans 15 residues. Deletions cut 1 base from V and 5 bases from J, with 14 bases between. The chain's CDR3 is CASSLGGGVWETQYF. CDR3 DNA sequence: TGTGCCAGCAGCTTAGGAGGGGGGGTATGGGAGACCCAGTACTTC.

This clonotype was detected ten times or more. V and J are TRBV5-4 and TRBJ2-1; 7 bases match TRBD1. The CDR3 spans 16 residues. The germline CDR1 and CDR2 sequences are SGHNT and YYREEE (reference sequence). The V gene end was trimmed by 4 bases and the J gene end by 2 bases; junction bases not matched to a gene: 9. In DNA form, the CDR3 reads TGTGCCAGCAGCCCCGGGACAGAGGGGACCTACAATGAGCAGTTCTTC. Its translation: CASSPGTEGTYNEQFF.

This clonotype was detected only a few times. The chain combines TRBV27 with TRBJ1-4; tentatively, D is TRBD1 (6 bases). The V end lost 5 bases, the J end lost 5 bases, and 15 bases lay between the germline ends. CDR1 is MNHEY, CDR2 SMNVEV, per germline (reference sequence). The length of the CDR3 is 15 residues. The CDR3, as DNA: TGTGCCAGCAGTCGGCAAAGGGGGATGAATGAAAAACTGTTTTTT. Protein product: CASSRQRGMNEKLFF.

This clonotype was seen at least ten times. The gene calls are TRBV7-2 and TRBJ1-2; no definite D call. CDR1 is SGHTA and CDR2 is FQGNSA in the germline V gene. Trimming took 7 bases from V and 8 from J, leaving 20 bases between them. CDR3 length: 14 amino acids. CDR3 coding DNA: TGTGCCAGCAACTCCCCACAGCTCCTAGAGGGCTACACCTTC. It encodes CASNSPQLLEGYTF.

This clonotype was recorded many times. The gene calls are TRBV6-6 and TRBJ1-1; D ambiguous. Trimming removed 6 bases from V and 2 bases from J, with 13 bases in between. This CDR3 has 14 residues. In germline, CDR1 is MNHNY, CDR2 SVGAGI (reference sequence). Here the CDR3 reads CASRDPGRNTEAFF. CDR3 DNA: TGTGCCAGCAGAGACCCGGGCCGAAACACTGAAGCTTTCTTT.

The chain is built from TRBV11-2 and TRBJ2-7; possibly TRBD1 for D (5 bases). Trimming shortened V by 5 bases and J by 0 bases, and 14 bases separated the two germline ends. The germline CDR1 and CDR2 sequences are SGHAT and FQNNGV. The CDR3 covers 15 residues. The CDR3: CASSIHADNSYEQYF. CDR3 in DNA: TGTGCCAGCAGCATACACGCGGACAACTCCTACGAGCAGTACTTC. Filled out from reference TRBV11-2 and TRBJ2-7, the complete variable domain reads EAGVAQSPRYKIIEKRQSVAFWCNPISGHATLYWYQQILGQGPKLLIQFQNNGVVDDSQLPKDRFSAERLKGVDSTLKIQPAKLEDSAVYLCASSIHADNSYEQYFGPGTRLTVT.

This clonotype was seen ten or more times. The chain has TRBV5-4 and TRBJ2-1; 9 bases fit TRBD2. CDR3 length equals 15 residues. Germline values: CDR1 SGHNT, CDR2 YYREEE (reference sequence). With V trimmed by 2 bases and J by 6 bases, 6 bases remained unmatched. CDR3 bases: TGTGCCAGCAGCTTCATTCTAGCGGGGCCCAATGAGCAGTTCTTC. Translated, it gives CASSFILAGPNEQFF.

The V and J genes are TRBV28 and TRBJ2-3, with 7 bases identical to TRBD1. Germline V CDR1 and CDR2: MDHEN, SYDVKM. The junction had 7 bases not matched to a gene; V was cut back by 4 bases and J by 6 bases. The CDR3 has 14 residues. The CDR3: CASSSRQGEDTQYF. CDR3 sequence (DNA): TGTGCCAGCAGTTCTCGACAGGGTGAGGATACGCAGTATTTT. Using reference TRBV28 and TRBJ2-3 for the parts outside the CDR3, the full variable domain is DVKVTQSSRYLVKRTGEKVFLECVQDMDHENMFWYRQDPGLGLRLIYFSYDVKMKEKGDIPEGYSVSREKKERFSLILESASTNQTSMYLCASSSRQGEDTQYFGPGTRLTVL.

This clonotype appeared many times. V and J are TRBV7-2 and TRBJ2-1; D might be TRBD1 or TRBD2, each matching 5 bases. CDR1 is SGHTA, CDR2 FQGNSA, per germline. The CDR3 extends over 17 amino acids. Trimming cost V 5 bases and J 0 bases, with 17 bases left between them. This CDR3 is CASSPTGTLSSYNEQFF. CDR3 coding DNA: TGTGCCAGCAGCCCCACGGGGACCCTGAGCTCCTACAATGAGCAGTTCTTC.

This clonotype was seen only a few times. The rearrangement joins TRBV7-9 to TRBJ2-7; D remains unclear. Per germline, CDR1 SEHNR and CDR2 FQNEAQ (reference sequence). Trimming took 3 bases from V and 5 from J, leaving 8 bases between them. The CDR3 length is 12 residues. The CDR3 protein is CASSFLTHEQYF. CDR3 coding DNA: TGTGCCAGCAGCTTTTTAACCCACGAGCAGTACTTC.

The sample holds many counts of this clonotype. The junction departs from germline at one end; a sequencing error may be responsible. The chain couples TRBV7-3 to TRBJ1-2; tentative D call: TRBD1 (5 bases). The CDR3 runs 14 residues. From germline, CDR1 is SGHTA and CDR2 FQGTGA. CDR3: CASSLTAGAPMKHF. In DNA, the CDR3 is TGTGCCAGCAGCTTAACGGCCGGGGCCCCCATGAAGCACTTC.

In its sample, this clonotype was seen many times. The rearrangement uses TRBV7-2 and TRBJ2-7; D not certain. The V gene lost 8 bases and the J gene lost 4 bases, with 12 bases spanning the gap. From germline, CDR1 is SGHTA and CDR2 FQGNSA. There are 12 residues in the CDR3. The CDR3 here is CASRSGFYEQYF. CDR3 nucleotide sequence: TGTGCCAGCCGAAGTGGTTTTTACGAGCAGTACTTC.